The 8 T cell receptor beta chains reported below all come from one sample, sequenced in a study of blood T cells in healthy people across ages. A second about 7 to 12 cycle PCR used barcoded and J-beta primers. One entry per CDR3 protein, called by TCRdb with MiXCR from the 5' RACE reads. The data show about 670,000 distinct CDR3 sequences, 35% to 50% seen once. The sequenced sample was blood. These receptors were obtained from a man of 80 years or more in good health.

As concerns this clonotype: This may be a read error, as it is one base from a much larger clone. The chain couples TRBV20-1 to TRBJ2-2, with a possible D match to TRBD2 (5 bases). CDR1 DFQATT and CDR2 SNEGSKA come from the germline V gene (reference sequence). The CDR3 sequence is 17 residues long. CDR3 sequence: CSARDRPSRTHTGEPFF. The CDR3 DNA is TGCAGTGCTAGAGATCGACCGTCCCGGACCCACACCGGGGAGCCGTTTTTT.

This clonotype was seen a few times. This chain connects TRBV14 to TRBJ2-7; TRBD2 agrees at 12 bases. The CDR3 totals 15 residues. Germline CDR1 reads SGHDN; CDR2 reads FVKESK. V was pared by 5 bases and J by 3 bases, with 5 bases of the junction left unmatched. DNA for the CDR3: TGTGCCAGCAGCTATGGACTAGCGGGGATCTACGAGCAGTACTTC. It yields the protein CASSYGLAGIYEQYF.

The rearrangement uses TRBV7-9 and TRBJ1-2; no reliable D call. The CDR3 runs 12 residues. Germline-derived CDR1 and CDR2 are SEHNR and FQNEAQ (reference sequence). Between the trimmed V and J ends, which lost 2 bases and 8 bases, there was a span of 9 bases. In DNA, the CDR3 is TGTGCCAGCAGCTTAAACCCCCGAGGCTACACCTTC. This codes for CASSLNPRGYTF.

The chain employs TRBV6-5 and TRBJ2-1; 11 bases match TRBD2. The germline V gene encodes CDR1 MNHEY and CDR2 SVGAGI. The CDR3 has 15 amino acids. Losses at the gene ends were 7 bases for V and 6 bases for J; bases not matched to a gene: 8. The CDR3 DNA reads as TGTGCCAGCACCATTGGGCTAGCGGGAGGCAATGAGCAGTTCTTC. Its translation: CASTIGLAGGNEQFF.

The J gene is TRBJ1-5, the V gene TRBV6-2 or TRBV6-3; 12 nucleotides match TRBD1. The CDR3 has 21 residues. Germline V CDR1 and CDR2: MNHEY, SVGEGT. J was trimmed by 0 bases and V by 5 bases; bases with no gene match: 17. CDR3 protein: CASSPNKGTGGPGYSNQPQHF. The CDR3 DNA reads TGTGCCAGCAGTCCCAACAAAGGGACAGGGGGCCCTGGTTATAGCAATCAGCCCCAGCATTTT.

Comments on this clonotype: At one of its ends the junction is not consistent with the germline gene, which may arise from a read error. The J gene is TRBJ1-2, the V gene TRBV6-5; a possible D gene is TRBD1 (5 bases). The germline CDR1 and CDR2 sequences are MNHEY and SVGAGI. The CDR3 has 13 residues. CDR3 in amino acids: CASSFRGYYGSTF. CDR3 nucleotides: TGTGCCAGCAGTTTTAGGGGCTACTATGGCTCCACCTTC.

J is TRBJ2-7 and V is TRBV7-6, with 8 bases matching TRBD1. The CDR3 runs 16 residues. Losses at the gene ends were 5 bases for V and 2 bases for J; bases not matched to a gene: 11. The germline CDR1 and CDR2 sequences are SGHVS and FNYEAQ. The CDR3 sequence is CASSPTPGTGTYEQYF. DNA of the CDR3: TGTGCCAGCAGCCCAACCCCCGGGACAGGAACCTACGAGCAGTACTTC.

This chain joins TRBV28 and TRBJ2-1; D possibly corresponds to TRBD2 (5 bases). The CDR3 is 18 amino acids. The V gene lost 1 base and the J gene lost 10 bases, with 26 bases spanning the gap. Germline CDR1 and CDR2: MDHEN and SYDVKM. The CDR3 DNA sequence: TGTGCCAGCAGTTTATATGATTTCGGAACGGACTCTTCCTACGAGCAGTTCTTC. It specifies CASSLYDFGTDSSYEQFF.